The clone carrying this T cell receptor beta chain was recorded a few times. The target antigen is unknown. These data come from a study of T-cell reconstitution after alpha-beta-depleted transplantation in children. Study-level results: Newly produced T cells mostly provided counts and TCRbeta diversity after one year, as hyperexpanded clones declined. Surviving thymic progenitors and recipient T cells were the source of high TCRbeta diversity at day 60 in some patients.

The V gene lost 1 base and the J gene lost 4 bases, with 13 bases spanning the gap. The CDR3 consists of 15 residues. CDR1 is SGHRS, CDR2 YFSETQ, per germline. The authors prepared the TCRbeta library with unique molecular identifiers. TCRdb ran MiXCR on the PCR reads and lists one entry per CDR3 protein. The sample records roughly 200,000 distinct CDR3 sequences, roughly 8.1% being singletons. The specimen was PBMCs, mostly from graft donor cells, collected 360 days after TCRalphabeta/CD19-depleted stem cell transplant. V is TRBV5-1 and J is TRBJ2-3, with D perhaps assigned TRBD1 or TRBD2 (5 bases each). The receptor was derived from a male patient aged 2-15 years who had a stem cell transplant for acute myeloid leukemia, so the T cells may come from the graft donor. CDR3 bases: TGCGCCAGCAGCTTGAATTCACAGGACTCAGATACGCAGTATTTT. Residues: CASSLNSQDSDTQYF. The variable domain in full, completed from reference TRBV5-1 and TRBJ2-3, reads KAGVTQTPRYLIKTRGQQVTLSCSPISGHRSVSWYQQTPGQGLQFLFEYFSETQRNKGNFPGRFSGRQFSNSRSEMNVSTLELGDSALYLCASSLNSQDSDTQYFGPGTRLTVL.